The clone carrying this T cell receptor beta chain was detected only once. Data came from immunoSEQ multiplex PCR; TCRdb stores just in-frame clones and leaves some out. This sample has 430,000 or so clones, with 85% to 90% found just once. The germline V gene encodes CDR1 KGHDR and CDR2 SFDVKD. The V end was cut by 7 bases, the J end by 6 bases, with 8 bases between. The CDR3 runs to 12 residues. These data belong to a study of Ad26.COV2.S vaccination and SARS-CoV-2 variants. Study-wide context: A COV1001 Ad26.COV2.S trial-arm participant provided the sample.

Treatment here: roughly 18 received Ad26.COV2.S at low or high dose, single or two shots; roughly five received placebo; per-sample allocation not given. Vaccine and placebo recipients were sampled on day 63 after the first injection. Expression of Wuhan-strain SARS-CoV-2 spike came from the Ad26 vector that formed the vaccine. Here the sequenced sample was peripheral blood, taken in a trial of Ad26.COV2.S vaccine versus placebo. The V call is TRBV24-1, the J call TRBJ2-2; D ambiguous. The TCR comes from a person between 18 and 65 years old who received the Ad26.COV2.S COVID-19 vaccine or a placebo. CDR3 sequence (DNA): TGTGCCACCAGGGACCTTGCCGGGGAGCTGTTTTTT. Protein: CATRDLAGELFF.